Listed below are T cell receptor beta chains from one sample, sequenced in a study of T cells in Graves' hyperthyroidism and ophthalmopathy. TCRdb ran MiXCR on the multiplex PCR reads and lists one entry per CDR3 protein. The data contain roughly 500,000 distinct CDR3 sequences, 46% of them singletons. Material for sequencing was peripheral blood or thyroid tissue (not recorded which). Receptor source: an adult woman with Graves' disease, either hyperthyroidism or ophthalmopathy (not recorded which). The CDR3 runs from the conserved cysteine through the conserved F or W. Fields, in order: V gene, clone size, J gene, D gene, CDR3 protein, CDR3 DNA. A D gene is named only where the DNA matches it firmly. Some rows have no size entry. The others give once, few or many, or a class for an expanded clone.

V: TRBV20-1; size: NA; J: TRBJ1-1; D: NA; CDR3: CSAGKAGALGTEAFF; DNA: TGCAGTGCTGGAAAAGCCGGGGCTTTGGGCACTGAAGCTTTCTTT
V: TRBV5-4; size: many; J: TRBJ1-4; D: NA; CDR3: CASSLSENEKLFF; DNA: TGTGCCAGCAGCTTGTCGGAAAATGAAAAACTGTTTTTT
V: TRBV5-1; size: many; J: TRBJ2-5; D: TRBD2; CDR3: CASSTGTSGGQETQYF; DNA: TGCGCCAGCAGCACAGGGACTAGCGGGGGACAAGAGACCCAGTACTTC
V: TRBV25-1; size: NA; J: TRBJ1-3; D: TRBD1; CDR3: CASTAGTGYFGNTIYF; DNA: TGTGCCAGCACCGCTGGGACAGGGTATTTTGGAAACACCATATATTTT
V: TRBV12-3/TRBV12-4; size: NA; J: TRBJ2-3; D: TRBD2; CDR3: CASSGLATSTDTQYF; DNA: TGTGCCAGCAGTGGACTAGCGACTAGCACAGATACGCAGTATTTT
V: TRBV7-6; size: once; J: TRBJ1-3; D: NA; CDR3: CASSLAPSSSGNTIYF; DNA: TGTGCCAGCAGCTTAGCGCCCAGCAGCTCTGGAAACACCATATATTTT
V: TRBV29-1; size: NA; J: TRBJ2-5; D: TRBD1; CDR3: CSVRTGGMETQYF; DNA: TGCAGCGTTCGGACAGGGGGTATGGAGACCCAGTACTTC
V: TRBV29-1; size: few; J: TRBJ1-3; D: NA; CDR3: CSVGYGGRAGNTIYF; DNA: TGCAGCGTTGGGTACGGGGGCCGGGCTGGAAACACCATATATTTT
V: TRBV20-1; size: few; J: TRBJ1-1; D: NA; CDR3: CSAGVNTEAFF; DNA: TGCAGTGCCGGGGTGAACACTGAAGCTTTCTTT
V: TRBV18; size: NA; J: TRBJ1-1; D: NA; CDR3: CASSPRNLNTEAFF; DNA: TGTGCCAGCTCACCCCGGAATTTGAACACTGAAGCTTTCTTT
V: TRBV15; size: NA; J: TRBJ2-5; D: TRBD1; CDR3: CATSVTGGKETQYF; DNA: TGTGCCACCAGTGTTACAGGGGGCAAAGAGACCCAGTACTTC
V: TRBV7-8; size: NA; J: TRBJ2-1; D: NA; CDR3: CASSWGRPRGREGNEQFF; DNA: TGTGCCAGCAGCTGGGGCAGGCCGAGGGGGAGGGAGGGAAATGAGCAGTTCTTC
V: TRBV5-6; size: NA; J: TRBJ2-7; D: TRBD2; CDR3: CASSLGGRTTYEQYF; DNA: TGTGCCAGCAGCTTGGGCGGGAGGACTACCTACGAGCAGTACTTC
V: TRBV13; size: NA; J: TRBJ2-5; D: TRBD1; CDR3: CASSFSTGGEQTQYF; DNA: TGTGCCAGCAGCTTCTCGACAGGGGGCGAGCAGACCCAGTACTTC
V: TRBV20-1; size: many; J: TRBJ2-7; D: NA; CDR3: CSATPYTGPEQYF; DNA: TGCAGTGCTACCCCATACACAGGGCCCGAGCAGTACTTC
V: TRBV15; size: few; J: TRBJ1-5; D: TRBD1; CDR3: CATREGQGAYDQPQHF; DNA: TGTGCCACCAGAGAGGGACAGGGGGCATATGATCAGCCCCAGCATTTT
V: TRBV24-1; size: many; J: TRBJ2-2; D: TRBD2; CDR3: CATSDPASGIDTGELFF; DNA: TGTGCCACCAGTGATCCGGCTAGCGGGATCGACACCGGGGAGCTGTTTTTT
V: TRBV10-2; size: few; J: TRBJ2-6; D: NA; CDR3: CASRKRPYSGANVLTF; DNA: TGCGCCAGCAGAAAGAGACCGTACTCTGGGGCCAACGTCCTGACTTTC
V: TRBV7-2; size: NA; J: TRBJ1-2; D: NA; CDR3: CASSSSGESNYGYTF; DNA: TGTGCCAGCAGCTCATCAGGAGAATCTAACTATGGCTACACCTTC
V: TRBV29-1; size: NA; J: TRBJ1-2; D: NA; CDR3: CSVGGRDFKGYTF; DNA: TGCAGCGTTGGAGGCAGGGACTTTAAGGGCTACACCTTC
V: TRBV13; size: NA; J: TRBJ2-2; D: NA; CDR3: CASSRPGLANTGELFF; DNA: TGTGCCAGCAGCCGCCCCGGTCTCGCGAACACCGGGGAGCTGTTTTTT
V: TRBV12-3/TRBV12-4; size: NA; J: TRBJ1-2; D: TRBD1; CDR3: CASSLGTGYRGYTF; DNA: TGTGCCAGCAGTTTAGGGACAGGGTATCGTGGCTACACCTTC
V: TRBV20-1; size: many; J: TRBJ1-6; D: NA; CDR3: CSARLSPGGYNSPLHF; DNA: TGCAGTGCTAGATTGTCCCCGGGAGGATATAATTCACCCCTCCACTTT
V: TRBV20-1; size: many; J: TRBJ1-5; D: NA; CDR3: CSVLGQNQPQHF; DNA: TGCAGTGTCCTAGGACAGAATCAGCCCCAGCATTTT
V: TRBV7-2; size: NA; J: TRBJ1-2; D: NA; CDR3: CASSFGRVAGYTF; DNA: TGTGCCAGCAGCTTCGGTAGGGTCGCTGGCTACACCTTC
V: TRBV5-5; size: NA; J: TRBJ2-5; D: TRBD1; CDR3: CASSGTVQETQYF; DNA: TGCGCCAGCAGTGGGACAGTACAAGAGACCCAGTACTTC
V: TRBV10-3; size: NA; J: TRBJ2-5; D: TRBD2; CDR3: CASSEVAGPLSTQYF; DNA: TGTGCCAGCAGTGAGGTAGCGGGACCTCTTTCGACCCAGTACTTC
V: TRBV20-1; size: many; J: TRBJ1-1; D: NA; CDR3: CSARRFNTEAFF; DNA: TGCAGTGCTAGGCGGTTCAACACTGAAGCTTTCTTT
V: TRBV27; size: many; J: TRBJ2-5; D: NA; CDR3: CASSQVGMETQYF; DNA: TGTGCCAGCAGCCAAGTAGGGATGGAGACCCAGTACTTC
V: TRBV7-3; size: NA; J: TRBJ1-3; D: NA; CDR3: CASSLGSSGTGNTIYF; DNA: TGTGCCAGCAGCTTGGGTTCGTCCGGGACAGGAAACACCATATATTTT
V: TRBV7-9; size: NA; J: TRBJ1-6; D: NA; CDR3: CASSLALEGLRSPLHF; DNA: TGTGCCAGCAGCTTAGCGCTAGAGGGGCTCCGGTCACCCCTCCACTTT
V: TRBV20-1; size: NA; J: TRBJ1-1; D: NA; CDR3: CSARAGGRNTEAFF; DNA: TGCAGTGCTAGGGCGGGAGGCCGGAACACTGAAGCTTTCTTT
V: TRBV29-1; size: many; J: TRBJ2-7; D: NA; CDR3: CSVRGRSTYEQYF; DNA: TGCAGCGTGAGGGGCAGGAGCACCTACGAGCAGTACTTC
V: TRBV6-1; size: NA; J: TRBJ2-5; D: TRBD2; CDR3: CASRLGLAAQYF; DNA: TGTGCCAGCAGATTGGGACTAGCGGCCCAGTACTTC
V: TRBV5-1; size: NA; J: TRBJ1-5; D: NA; CDR3: CASSPDRDQPQHF; DNA: TGTGCCAGCTCACCGGACAGAGATCAGCCCCAGCATTTT
V: TRBV10-3; size: NA; J: TRBJ2-2; D: TRBD2; CDR3: CAISETGKASGTSGELFF; DNA: TGTGCCATCAGTGAGACAGGGAAGGCTAGCGGGACGAGCGGGGAGCTGTTTTTT
V: TRBV6-5; size: many; J: TRBJ2-7; D: NA; CDR3: CASSYGHGEQYF; DNA: TGTGCCAGCAGTTACGGGCACGGGGAGCAGTACTTC
V: TRBV29-1; size: many; J: TRBJ1-1; D: NA; CDR3: CSVVRGGNTEAFF; DNA: TGCAGCGTCGTAAGGGGGGGGAACACTGAAGCTTTCTTT
V: TRBV28; size: NA; J: TRBJ1-5; D: NA; CDR3: CASRRTPQHF; DNA: TGTGCCAGCAGAAGGACGCCACAGCATTTT
V: TRBV20-1; size: many; J: TRBJ1-5; D: NA; CDR3: CSARDRRGEQPQHF; DNA: TGCAGTGCTAGAGATCGGAGGGGGGAGCAGCCCCAGCATTTT
V: TRBV20-1; size: NA; J: TRBJ1-2; D: TRBD1; CDR3: CSASGTETSNYGYTF; DNA: TGCAGTGCTAGCGGGACAGAGACCTCTAACTATGGCTACACCTTC
V: TRBV11-2; size: few; J: TRBJ2-5; D: NA; CDR3: CASSFTPVETQYF; DNA: TGTGCCAGCAGCTTTACACCTGTGGAGACCCAGTACTTC
V: TRBV7-2; size: NA; J: TRBJ1-3; D: NA; CDR3: CASSLGSENRVHTIYF; DNA: TGTGCCAGCAGCTTAGGATCGGAAAATCGGGTGCACACCATATATTTT
V: TRBV7-2; size: NA; J: TRBJ2-6; D: NA; CDR3: CASSTISGANVLTF; DNA: TGTGCCAGCAGCACCATTTCTGGGGCCAACGTCCTGACTTTC
V: TRBV28; size: few; J: TRBJ2-7; D: TRBD2; CDR3: CASSLRGGVGQYF; DNA: TGTGCCAGCAGTTTACGGGGGGGCGTTGGGCAGTACTTC
V: TRBV10-3; size: few; J: TRBJ1-5; D: NA; CDR3: CAISGVFRNQPQHF; DNA: TGTGCCATCAGTGGTGTTTTTCGCAATCAGCCCCAGCATTTT
V: TRBV14; size: many; J: TRBJ1-2; D: NA; CDR3: CASSRGYYGYTF; DNA: TGTGCCAGCAGCCGTGGGTACTATGGCTACACCTTC
V: TRBV10-3; size: NA; J: TRBJ2-5; D: TRBD2; CDR3: CASEGAGLGETQYF; DNA: TGTGCCTCGGAGGGAGCGGGACTTGGAGAGACCCAGTACTTC
V: TRBV5-1; size: NA; J: TRBJ1-1; D: NA; CDR3: CASSRGQSRTEAFF; DNA: TGCGCCAGCAGCCGCGGACAGAGTCGAACTGAAGCTTTCTTT
V: TRBV10-3; size: NA; J: TRBJ2-7; D: NA; CDR3: CAISYVGVSVEQYF; DNA: TGTGCCATCAGTTACGTGGGGGTATCGGTCGAGCAGTACTTC
V: TRBV7-3; size: many; J: TRBJ2-2; D: TRBD2; CDR3: CASSLYPGLAGKRAGHGELFF; DNA: TGTGCCAGCAGCCTATACCCGGGACTAGCGGGAAAACGTGCGGGTCACGGGGAGCTGTTTTTT
V: TRBV7-2; size: many; J: TRBJ1-4; D: TRBD1; CDR3: CASSSAGTGGEKLFF; DNA: TGTGCCAGCAGCTCCGCTGGGACAGGGGGTGAAAAACTGTTTTTT
V: TRBV10-3; size: NA; J: TRBJ1-2; D: NA; CDR3: CAISGAGDGYTF; DNA: TGTGCCATCAGTGGGGCAGGGGATGGCTACACCTTC
V: TRBV6-5; size: many; J: TRBJ2-7; D: NA; CDR3: CASSYRPYEQYF; DNA: TGTGCCAGCAGTTACCGCCCCTACGAGCAGTACTTC